Listed below are T cell receptor beta chains from one sample, sequenced in a study of T cell changes during pregnancy in multiple sclerosis. Some clones are missing from TCRdb's copy, which holds only in-frame ones; the method was immunoSEQ multiplex PCR. The sample has around 63,000 clones; roughly 91% are singletons. Sequencing was performed on peripheral blood, taken after pregnancy. These TCRs come from a female donor in good health, enrolled as a control in a pregnancy study. CDR3s include the opening cysteine and the closing phenylalanine or tryptophan. Each record gives: CDR3 protein, clone size, V gene, J gene. Expanded clones are given a class, and other clones once, few, many or no size at all.

cdr3_aa: CASSQDAGAGTEAFF; clone_size: NA; v_call: TRBV4-3; j_call: TRBJ1-1
cdr3_aa: CATSRDNQYGYTF; clone_size: NA; v_call: TRBV15; j_call: TRBJ1-2
cdr3_aa: CASSTGGGGIQETQYF; clone_size: NA; v_call: TRBV7-3; j_call: TRBJ2-5
cdr3_aa: CASSFAGPIGTTEAFF; clone_size: NA; v_call: TRBV5-1; j_call: TRBJ1-1
cdr3_aa: CASGLGANVLTF; clone_size: NA; v_call: TRBV6-6; j_call: TRBJ2-6
cdr3_aa: CASSADVTGMNLASPLHF; clone_size: NA; v_call: TRBV2; j_call: TRBJ1-6
cdr3_aa: CASGTKENQPQHF; clone_size: NA; v_call: TRBV27; j_call: TRBJ1-5
cdr3_aa: CASSQESFGGITEAFF; clone_size: NA; v_call: TRBV4-3; j_call: TRBJ1-1
cdr3_aa: CASSRLGAMEYNEQFF; clone_size: NA; v_call: TRBV18; j_call: TRBJ2-1
cdr3_aa: CASSLEPSGGDGTQYF; clone_size: NA; v_call: TRBV5-1; j_call: TRBJ2-5
cdr3_aa: CASSQTVNTEAFF; clone_size: NA; v_call: TRBV9; j_call: TRBJ1-1
cdr3_aa: CASSAGGGTGNSPLHF; clone_size: NA; v_call: TRBV9; j_call: TRBJ1-6
cdr3_aa: CATSRDRGSGYTF; clone_size: NA; v_call: TRBV15; j_call: TRBJ1-2
cdr3_aa: CASSLKAGQVVYGYTF; clone_size: NA; v_call: TRBV7-3; j_call: TRBJ1-2
cdr3_aa: CASSVEGGGLNVLTF; clone_size: NA; v_call: TRBV9; j_call: TRBJ2-6
cdr3_aa: CASSWGGATGELFF; clone_size: NA; v_call: TRBV4-3; j_call: TRBJ2-2
cdr3_aa: CASSVAGTNPDTQYF; clone_size: NA; v_call: TRBV9; j_call: TRBJ2-3
cdr3_aa: CASSPLAGSSYEQYF; clone_size: NA; v_call: TRBV4-3; j_call: TRBJ2-7
cdr3_aa: CASSLVKGAQETQYF; clone_size: NA; v_call: TRBV7-6; j_call: TRBJ2-5
cdr3_aa: CASSESPGISFSEAFF; clone_size: NA; v_call: TRBV6-1; j_call: TRBJ1-1
cdr3_aa: CASSPTIHNQPQHF; clone_size: NA; v_call: TRBV9; j_call: TRBJ1-5
cdr3_aa: CASSLASTMQAFF; clone_size: NA; v_call: TRBV5-6; j_call: TRBJ1-1
cdr3_aa: CASSDLVAGQGAFF; clone_size: NA; v_call: TRBV25-1; j_call: TRBJ1-1
cdr3_aa: CASSGQGSGYTF; clone_size: once; v_call: TRBV11-1; j_call: TRBJ1-2
cdr3_aa: CASSRPQGGTGELFF; clone_size: NA; v_call: TRBV11-3; j_call: TRBJ2-2
cdr3_aa: CASSPGQGYGYTF; clone_size: NA; v_call: TRBV18; j_call: TRBJ1-2
cdr3_aa: CASSLGPRGAAHEQYF; clone_size: NA; v_call: TRBV7-2; j_call: TRBJ2-7
cdr3_aa: CASSRSGAYEQYF; clone_size: NA; v_call: TRBV5-6; j_call: TRBJ2-7
cdr3_aa: CASSLGREYTEAFF; clone_size: NA; v_call: TRBV7-2; j_call: TRBJ1-1
cdr3_aa: CASMVLGRGASTEAFF; clone_size: NA; v_call: TRBV27; j_call: TRBJ1-1
cdr3_aa: CASSLAGQGSYGYTF; clone_size: NA; v_call: TRBV7-2; j_call: TRBJ1-2
cdr3_aa: CASSPNRVSYEQYF; clone_size: NA; v_call: TRBV19; j_call: TRBJ2-7
cdr3_aa: CASSVVGGEDTDTQYF; clone_size: NA; v_call: TRBV9; j_call: TRBJ2-3
cdr3_aa: CASSEPGTGGYGYTF; clone_size: once; v_call: TRBV25-1; j_call: TRBJ1-2
cdr3_aa: CASSRGYSGNTIYF; clone_size: NA; v_call: TRBV5-6; j_call: TRBJ1-3
cdr3_aa: CASSYDGGADTQYF; clone_size: once; v_call: TRBV5-4; j_call: TRBJ2-3
cdr3_aa: CASSQSTGISSYNEQFF; clone_size: NA; v_call: TRBV4-1; j_call: TRBJ2-1
cdr3_aa: CASSFPGSGYTF; clone_size: NA; v_call: TRBV7-8; j_call: TRBJ1-2
cdr3_aa: CASRPDSPNYGYTF; clone_size: NA; v_call: TRBV27; j_call: TRBJ1-2
cdr3_aa: CASSSDRGNEQFF; clone_size: NA; v_call: TRBV5-6; j_call: TRBJ2-1
cdr3_aa: CASRPQSHREQYF; clone_size: NA; v_call: TRBV12-2; j_call: TRBJ2-7
cdr3_aa: CASSTQGNIQPQHF; clone_size: few; v_call: TRBV7-2; j_call: TRBJ1-5
cdr3_aa: CASTRQGVGEKLFF; clone_size: once; v_call: TRBV7-2; j_call: TRBJ1-4
cdr3_aa: CASSPVTGQGHEKLFF; clone_size: few; v_call: TRBV18; j_call: TRBJ1-4
cdr3_aa: CAIRGADNEKLFF; clone_size: NA; v_call: TRBV10-3; j_call: TRBJ1-4
cdr3_aa: CASKTTGQGVTGETQYF; clone_size: NA; v_call: TRBV5-6; j_call: TRBJ2-5
cdr3_aa: CASSLTGGIGGNGYTF; clone_size: few; v_call: TRBV19; j_call: TRBJ1-2
cdr3_aa: CASSQDRGGIGYEQYF; clone_size: NA; v_call: TRBV4-3; j_call: TRBJ2-7